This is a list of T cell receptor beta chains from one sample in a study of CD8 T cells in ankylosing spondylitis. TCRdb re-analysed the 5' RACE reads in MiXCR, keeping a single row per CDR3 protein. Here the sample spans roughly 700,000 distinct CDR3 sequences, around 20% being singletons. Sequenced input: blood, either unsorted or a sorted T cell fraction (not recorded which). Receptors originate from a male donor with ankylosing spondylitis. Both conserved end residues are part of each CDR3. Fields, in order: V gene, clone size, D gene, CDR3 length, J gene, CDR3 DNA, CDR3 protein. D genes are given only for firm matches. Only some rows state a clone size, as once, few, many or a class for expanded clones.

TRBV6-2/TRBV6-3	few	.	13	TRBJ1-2	TGTGCCAGCAGTTACGGCAGGAGCTATGGCTACACCTTC	CASSYGRSYGYTF
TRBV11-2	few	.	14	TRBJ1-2	TGTGCCAGCAGCTATTCAGGGAAGGGTTATGGCTACACCTTC	CASSYSGKGYGYTF
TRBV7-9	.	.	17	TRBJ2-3	TGTGCCAGCAGCTTAGCGGTGGCGGGGCCTAGCACAGATACGCAGTATTTT	CASSLAVAGPSTDTQYF
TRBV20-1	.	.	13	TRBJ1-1	TGCAGTGCTAGTCATACTCCGACCCCTGAAGCTTTCTTT	CSASHTPTPEAFF
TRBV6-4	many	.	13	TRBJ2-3	TGTGCCAGCAGTGAAGGAGAAACAGATACGCAGTATTTT	CASSEGETDTQYF
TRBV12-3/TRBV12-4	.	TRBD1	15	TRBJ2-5	TGTGCCAGCAGTTTGGGACAGGGAGGTCCAGAGACCCAGTACTTC	CASSLGQGGPETQYF
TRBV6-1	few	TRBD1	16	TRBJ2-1	TGTGCCAGCAGTCTCTCCTGGACAGGGGTGATCCATGAGCAGTTCTTC	CASSLSWTGVIHEQFF
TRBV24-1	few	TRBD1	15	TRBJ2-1	TGTGCCACCAGTGACTCCGGGACAGCCCACAATGAGCAGTTCTTC	CATSDSGTAHNEQFF
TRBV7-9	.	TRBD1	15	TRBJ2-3	TGTGCCAGCAGCACCCGACAGGGGTCCGGAGATACGCAGTATTTT	CASSTRQGSGDTQYF
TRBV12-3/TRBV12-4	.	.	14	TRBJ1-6	TGTGCCAGCAGTTTAGGAGGGCCCGTAGGACCCCTCCACTTT	CASSLGGPVGPLHF
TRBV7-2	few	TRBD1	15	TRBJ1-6	TGTGCCAGCAGCTTCCGGGACAGGGCTTATTCACCCCTCCACTTT	CASSFRDRAYSPLHF
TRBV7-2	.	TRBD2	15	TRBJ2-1	TGTGCCAGCAGCCCCCGGGGGGGACCCTACCATGAGCAGTTCTTC	CASSPRGGPYHEQFF
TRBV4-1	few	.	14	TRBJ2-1	TGCGCCAGCAGCCAAGATCTTGGAGCGACTGAGCAGTTCTTC	CASSQDLGATEQFF
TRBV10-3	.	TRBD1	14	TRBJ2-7	TGTGCCATCAGTTCGGACAGGGGGAAGTACGAGCAGTACTTC	CAISSDRGKYEQYF
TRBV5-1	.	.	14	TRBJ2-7	TGCGCCAGCAGCTTGGGCGATGCAGCCGAGCGGCAGTACTTC	CASSLGDAAERQYF
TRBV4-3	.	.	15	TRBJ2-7	TGCGCCAGCAGCCTAGACCGGACGGCGACCTACGAGCAGTACTTC	CASSLDRTATYEQYF
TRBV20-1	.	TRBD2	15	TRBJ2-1	TGCAGTGCTAGAGAGGGAGCGGGAGAAAACAATGAGCAGTTCTTC	CSAREGAGENNEQFF
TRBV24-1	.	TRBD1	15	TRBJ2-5	TGTGCCACCAGTGAGGTTGGACAGGGTGGTGAGACCCAGTACTTC	CATSEVGQGGETQYF
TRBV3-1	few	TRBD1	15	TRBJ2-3	TGTGCCAGCAGCCAAGGAGACAGGGGGACAGATACGCAGTATTTT	CASSQGDRGTDTQYF
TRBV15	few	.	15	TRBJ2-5	TGTGCCACCAGCAGAGGGGGGCAGTCCGCGGAGACCCAGTACTTC	CATSRGGQSAETQYF
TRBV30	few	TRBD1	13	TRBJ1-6	TGTGCCTGGATGGGACAGCCCAATTCACCCCTCCACTTT	CAWMGQPNSPLHF
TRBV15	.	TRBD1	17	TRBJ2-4	TGTGCCACCAGCCCGCGGACAGGGGTCGTGGCCAAAAACATTCAGTACTTC	CATSPRTGVVAKNIQYF
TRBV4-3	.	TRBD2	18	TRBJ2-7	TGCGCCAGCAGCCAAGAGATTGGGACTAGCGGGATGCACTACGAGCAGTACTTC	CASSQEIGTSGMHYEQYF
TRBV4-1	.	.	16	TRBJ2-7	TGCGCCAGCAGCCAAGGCACCCGGGACGGTTATTACGAGCAGTACTTC	CASSQGTRDGYYEQYF
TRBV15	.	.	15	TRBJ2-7	TGTGCCACCAGCACCGGACAAACGAGCTCCTACGAGCAGTACTTC	CATSTGQTSSYEQYF
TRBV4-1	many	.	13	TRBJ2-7	TGTGCCAGCAGCCAAAGAGGGGGCTACGAGCAGTACTTC	CASSQRGGYEQYF
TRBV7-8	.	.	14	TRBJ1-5	TGTGCCAGCAGCTTGCGCCTTAGCAATCAGCCCCAGCATTTT	CASSLRLSNQPQHF
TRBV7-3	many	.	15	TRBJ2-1	TGTGCCAGCAGCCCTGGGGCTAGCGCATACAATGAGCAGTTCTTC	CASSPGASAYNEQFF
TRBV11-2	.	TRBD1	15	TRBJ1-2	TGTGCCAGCAGCTTTCGGACAGGGGAGGACTATGGCTACACCTTC	CASSFRTGEDYGYTF
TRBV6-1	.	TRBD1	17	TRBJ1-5	TGTGCCAGCAGTGAAAGACCGGACAGGTATAGCAATCAGCCCCAGCATTTT	CASSERPDRYSNQPQHF
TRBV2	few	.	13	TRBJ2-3	TGTGCCAGCAGTGTCAGGGGCACAGATACGCAGTATTTT	CASSVRGTDTQYF
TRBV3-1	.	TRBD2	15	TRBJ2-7	TGTGCCAGCAGCCAAGAGCAACTAGCGGTATCTGAGCAGTACTTC	CASSQEQLAVSEQYF
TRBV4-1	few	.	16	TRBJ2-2	TGCGCCAGCAGCCAGCGCCTTGACAGCTACACCGGGGAGCTGTTTTTT	CASSQRLDSYTGELFF
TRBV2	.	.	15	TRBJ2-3	TGTGCCAGCAGTGGAAGTGGACTGGAAACAGATACGCAGTATTTT	CASSGSGLETDTQYF
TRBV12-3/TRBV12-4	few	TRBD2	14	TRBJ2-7	TGTGCCAGCAGGATAGCGGGAGGGCCCCCCGAGCAGTACTTC	CASRIAGGPPEQYF
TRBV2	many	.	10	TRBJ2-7	TGTGCCAGCAGTAACTACGAGCAGTACTTC	CASSNYEQYF
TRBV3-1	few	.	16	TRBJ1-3	TGTGCCAGCAGCCGGGAAGACAGAGACTCTGGAAACACCATATATTTT	CASSREDRDSGNTIYF
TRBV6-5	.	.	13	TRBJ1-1	TGTGCCAGCAGTTACGGGGACACCACTGAAGCTTTCTTT	CASSYGDTTEAFF
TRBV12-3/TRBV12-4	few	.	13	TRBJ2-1	TGTGCCAGCAGACGCGACACATACAATGAGCAGTTCTTC	CASRRDTYNEQFF
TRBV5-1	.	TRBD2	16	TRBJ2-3	TGCGCCAGCAGCTCAACTAGCGGGAAAAGCACAGATACGCAGTATTTT	CASSSTSGKSTDTQYF
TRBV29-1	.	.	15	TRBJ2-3	TGCAGCGTTGCCGACTGGGCTTCTTCCACAGATACGCAGTATTTT	CSVADWASSTDTQYF
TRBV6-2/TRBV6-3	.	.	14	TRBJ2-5	TGTGCCAGCAGTTACGAAGGAGATGGGCGGACCCAGTACTTC	CASSYEGDGRTQYF
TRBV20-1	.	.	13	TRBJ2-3	TGCAGTGCTAAAGGACCCGGAACAGATACGCAGTATTTT	CSAKGPGTDTQYF
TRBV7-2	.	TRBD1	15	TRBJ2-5	TGTGCCAGCAGCCCCCAAGGACAGGGGATGGAGACCCAGTACTTC	CASSPQGQGMETQYF
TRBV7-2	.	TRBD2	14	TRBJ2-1	TGTGCCAGCACCTGGCGGGGGTTCTACAATGAGCAGTTCTTC	CASTWRGFYNEQFF
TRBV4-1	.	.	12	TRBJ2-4	TGCGCCAGCAGCGACGGTAGGAACATTCAGTACTTC	CASSDGRNIQYF
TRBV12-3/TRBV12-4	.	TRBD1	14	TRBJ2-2	TGTGCCAGCAGTTTTCCAGGGGGCATCGGGGAGCTGTTTTTT	CASSFPGGIGELFF
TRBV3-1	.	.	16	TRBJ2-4	TGTGCCAGCAGCCCGGGACGAATCTTAGCCAAAAACATTCAGTACTTC	CASSPGRILAKNIQYF
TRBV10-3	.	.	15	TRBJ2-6	TGTGCCATCAGCCCCGGGACAAGTGGGGCCAACGTCCTGACTTTC	CAISPGTSGANVLTF
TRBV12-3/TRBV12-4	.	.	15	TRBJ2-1	TGTGCCAGCAGTTTTGGAATTCTGCGGGGCAATGAGCAGTTCTTC	CASSFGILRGNEQFF
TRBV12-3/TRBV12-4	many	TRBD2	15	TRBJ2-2	TGTGCCAATACCCTAGCGGGGCCTAACACCGGGGAGCTGTTTTTT	CANTLAGPNTGELFF
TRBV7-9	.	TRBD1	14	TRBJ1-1	TGTGCCAGCAGTATCGGACAGGCCAACACTGAAGCTTTCTTT	CASSIGQANTEAFF